This T cell receptor (beta chain) was captured by sequencing in a study of tumor and adjacent non-tumor tissue in lung cancer. This clonotype has more than one count but fewer than ten. The template was RNA from unsorted bulk tissue. The V segment lost 2 bases and the J segment 4 bases; nucleotides outside the gene matches: 3. Germline assignment: CDR1 SGHVS and CDR2 FQNEAQ. The CDR3 consists of 15 residues. Three rounds of nested PCR, following a modified ARM-PCR protocol, produced the TCRbeta library. Each CDR3 protein is one row after TCRdb ran MiXCR on the multiplex PCR reads. Among just over 200,000 distinct CDR3 sequences listed, 71% were seen once.

The TCR comes from a man in his 60s with non-small cell lung cancer. The chain employs TRBV7-8 and TRBJ2-1; TRBD2 matches 9 bases. Material: lung tumor tissue. CDR3 sequence reads: CASSLMRGGYNEQFF. Written as DNA, the CDR3 is TGTGCCAGCAGCTTAATGCGGGGGGGTTACAATGAGCAGTTCTTC.